The text below deals with one TCR beta chain. The antigen remains unidentified. These data originate in a study of T cell responses to AZD1222 COVID-19 vaccine. This CDR3 has 13 amino acids. Trimming cost V 3 bases and J 6 bases, with 10 bases left between them. Sequencing was performed with immunoSEQ multiplex PCR; in TCRdb, only in-frame clones are kept and a portion is missing. The sample features some 150,000 clones, with 2.2% in its top ten. Findings and caveats of the study: It was only a handful of AZD1222 recipients who were seropositive at baseline. Increased Spike-specific TCR breadth and depth were observed after two AZD1222 doses.

The sample taken for sequencing was peripheral blood. The gene calls are TRBV12-3 or TRBV12-4 and TRBJ2-3; D is undetermined. This receptor was obtained from an adult in good health. The chain's CDR3 is CASSFGVGDTQYF. Written as DNA, the CDR3 is TGTGCCAGCAGTTTTGGGGTTGGCGATACGCAGTATTTT.